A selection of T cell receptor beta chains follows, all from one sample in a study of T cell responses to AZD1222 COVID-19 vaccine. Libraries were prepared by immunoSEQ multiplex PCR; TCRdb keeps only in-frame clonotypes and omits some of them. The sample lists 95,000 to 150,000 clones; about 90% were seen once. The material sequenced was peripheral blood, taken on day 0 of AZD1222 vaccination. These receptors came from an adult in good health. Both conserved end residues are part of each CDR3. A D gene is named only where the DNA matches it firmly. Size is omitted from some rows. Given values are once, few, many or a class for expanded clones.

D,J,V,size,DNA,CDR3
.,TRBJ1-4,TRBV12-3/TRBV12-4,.,TGTGCCAGCAGACCAGGGTGGGGTGAAAAACTGTTTTTT,CASRPGWGEKLFF
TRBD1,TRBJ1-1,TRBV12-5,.,TGTGCTAGTGGTCGGGACAGAGGTGTAGCTTTCTTT,CASGRDRGVAFF
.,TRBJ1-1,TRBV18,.,TGTGCCAGCTCACCATGGGGAGGGCTGAACACTGAAGCTTTCTTT,CASSPWGGLNTEAFF
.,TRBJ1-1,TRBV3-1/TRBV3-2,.,TGTGCCAGCAGCTTCCCGGACCGTGAAGCTTTCTTT,CASSFPDREAFF
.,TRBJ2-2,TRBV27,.,TGTGCCAGCAGTTCACAGCCGAACACCGGGGAGCTGTTTTTT,CASSSQPNTGELFF
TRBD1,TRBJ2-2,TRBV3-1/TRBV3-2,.,TGTGCCAGCAGCCAGCGTCCGGCAGGGGGCACCGGGGAGCTGTTTTTT,CASSQRPAGGTGELFF
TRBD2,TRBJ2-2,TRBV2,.,TGTGCCAGCAGGACTAGCGGGTCCACCGGGGAGCTGTTTTTT,CASRTSGSTGELFF
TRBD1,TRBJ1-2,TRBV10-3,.,TGTGCCATCAGTGCATCGGGACAGACCCCCTACACCTTC,CAISASGQTPYTF
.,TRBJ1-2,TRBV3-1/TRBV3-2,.,TGTGCCAGCAGCCAAGAGGGTAGGGGTGTTGGCTACACCTTC,CASSQEGRGVGYTF
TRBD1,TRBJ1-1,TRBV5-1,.,TGCGCCAGCAGCCCCCCTCAGGGGGGCACTGAAGCTTTCTTT,CASSPPQGGTEAFF
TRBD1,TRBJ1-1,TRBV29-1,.,TGCAGCGTGGCGACCCGGCAGGGGGCTTATGCTTTCTTT,CSVATRQGAYAFF
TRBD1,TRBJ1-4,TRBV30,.,TGTGCCTCCGGACAGGGCACTAATGAAAAACTGTTTTTT,CASGQGTNEKLFF
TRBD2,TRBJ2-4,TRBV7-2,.,TGTGCCAGCAACCAGCGGGGGGACGGTGGAGTTCAGTACTTC,CASNQRGDGGVQYF
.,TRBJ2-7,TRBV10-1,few,TGCGCCAGCAGTGAGGCAGGGGACTACGAGCAGTACTTC,CASSEAGDYEQYF